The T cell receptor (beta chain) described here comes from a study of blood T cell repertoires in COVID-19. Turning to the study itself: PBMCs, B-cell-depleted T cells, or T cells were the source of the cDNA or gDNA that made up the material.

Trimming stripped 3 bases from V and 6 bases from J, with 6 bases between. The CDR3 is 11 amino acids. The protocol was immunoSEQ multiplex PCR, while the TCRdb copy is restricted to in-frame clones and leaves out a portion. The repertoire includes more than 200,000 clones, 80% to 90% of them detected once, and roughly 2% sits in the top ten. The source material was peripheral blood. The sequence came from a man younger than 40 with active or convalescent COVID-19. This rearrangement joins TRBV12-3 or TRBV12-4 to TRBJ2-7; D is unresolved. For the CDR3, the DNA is TGTGCCAGCAGTTTCGGTGGCGAGCAGTACTTC. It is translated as CASSFGGEQYF.